The 31 T cell receptor beta chains below were found in one sample sequenced in a study of molecular identifiers for immune sequencing clone quantification. MiXCR, applied by TCRdb to the PCR reads, yields one record per CDR3 protein. The profile shows about 35,000 distinct CDR3 sequences, about a fifth of them singletons. Sample: naive CD8+ T cells from blood, with Jurkat cell RNA spiked in. Stated subset: FACS-sorted CD8+CD4-CCR7+CD45RA+ naive T cells. The receptors derive from a human donor in good health. Some libraries in this study had Jurkat cell RNA spiked in.

In this sample, this clonotype turned up many times. V is TRBV2 and J is TRBJ2-5, with 8 bases aligning to TRBD1. The V gene's germline CDR1 is SNHLY and CDR2 FYNNEI. The CDR3 extends over 14 amino acids. V shed 7 bases, J shed 3 bases, and the junction held 7 bases outside the gene matches. The CDR3 is CASKPKTGEETQYF. CDR3 DNA sequence: TGTGCCAGCAAACCGAAGACAGGGGAAGAGACCCAGTACTTC.

This clonotype was picked up many times. The chain uses TRBV2 and TRBJ2-4; D possibly corresponds to TRBD2 (6 bases). The CDR3 is 11 amino acids. V shed 7 bases and J shed 15 bases, with 16 bases lying between them. Germline loops: CDR1 SNHLY, CDR2 FYNNEI. CDR3 nucleotide sequence: TGTGCCAGCAAACACGCCGAGGAGGGGTACTTC. It specifies CASKHAEEGYF.

This clonotype appeared a few times. The rearrangement joins TRBV3-1 to TRBJ2-7; 7 bases line up with TRBD1. The germline gives CDR1 LGHDT, CDR2 YNNKEL (reference sequence). Trimming took 4 bases from V and 2 from J; bases not matched to a gene: 8. This CDR3 region has 15 residues. CDR3 coding DNA: TGTGCCAGCAGCCTCCGCGCAGGGGGAACCTACGAGCAGTACTTC. The encoded protein is CASSLRAGGTYEQYF.

In the case of this clonotype: This may be a read error: a much more frequent sequence differs by one nucleotide. The CDR3 DNA reads TGTGCCAGCAGGGACAGGGGCAGGGAGCTGTTTTTT. The encoded protein is CASRDRGRELFF. The gene calls are TRBV12-3 or TRBV12-4 and TRBJ2-2, with 9 bases lining up with TRBD1. Trimming removed 6 bases from V and 9 bases from J; junction bases left unmatched: 2. CDR3 size: 12 residues.

Written as DNA, the CDR3 is TGCGCCAGCAGCTCAGGGTACACCGGGGAGCTGTTTTTT. This sequence encodes CASSSGYTGELFF. This rearrangement joins TRBV4-3 to TRBJ2-2; the D gene is possibly TRBD1 (5 bases). Deletions cut 5 bases from V and 3 bases from J, with 7 bases between. Germline-derived CDR1 and CDR2 are LGHNA and YSLEER. The CDR3 sequence is 13 residues long.

This clonotype was counted ten times or more. V gene TRBV7-9 combines with J gene TRBJ1-2; D call uncertain. This CDR3 has 15 residues. V was cut by 2 bases and J by 0 bases, with 10 bases left in between. The germline CDR1 and CDR2 sequences are SEHNR and FQNEAQ (reference sequence). Written as DNA, the CDR3 is TGTGCCAGCAGCTTATTTGCGGCGACTAACTATGGCTACACCTTC. Translated, it gives CASSLFAATNYGYTF.

The rearrangement uses TRBV4-1 and TRBJ2-7; 9 bases line up with TRBD1. Per the germline V gene, CDR1 is MGHRA and CDR2 is YSYEKL. The CDR3 length is 15 residues. The V gene end was trimmed by 4 bases and the J gene end by 0 bases; junction bases not matched to a gene: 4. CDR3 DNA: TGCGCCAGCAGCCTTGGGACAGGGCGCTCCTACGAGCAGTACTTC. Amino acids: CASSLGTGRSYEQYF.

This chain uses TRBV2 with TRBJ2-1; D remains ambiguous. Germline CDR1 is SNHLY and CDR2 is FYNNEI. Trimming removed 10 bases from V and 10 bases from J, with 14 bases in between. The CDR3 loop spans 11 amino acids. CDR3 DNA: TGTGCCACCCCGGGTCCCGGGGAGCAGTTCTTC. It specifies CATPGPGEQFF.

This clonotype has a handful of counts. The rearrangement uses TRBV20-1 and TRBJ2-1, with D tentatively TRBD2 (6 bases). From germline, CDR1 is DFQATT and CDR2 SNEGSKA (reference sequence). The V end was cut by 8 bases, the J end by 2 bases, with 19 bases between. The CDR3 is 15 residues long. CDR3: CSPQNLGGPYNEQFF. For the CDR3, the DNA is TGCAGTCCTCAAAACTTGGGGGGTCCCTACAATGAGCAGTTCTTC.

The table lists this clonotype with a few counts. V and J are TRBV11-2 and TRBJ2-1; D tentatively reads TRBD1 or TRBD2 (7 bases each). Germline values: CDR1 SGHAT, CDR2 FQNNGV. The V and J ends lost 7 bases and 15 bases respectively, with 28 bases between them. This CDR3 is 15 amino acids long. This CDR3 reads CASTPYPAAQGRGFF. In DNA form, the CDR3 reads TGTGCCAGCACCCCTTACCCAGCCGCACAGGGGAGGGGGTTCTTC.

This clonotype was observed many times. This chain connects TRBV6-2 or TRBV6-3 to TRBJ2-7; tentative D call: TRBD1 (6 bases). The CDR3 loop spans 14 amino acids. Trimming stripped 1 base from V and 3 bases from J, with 10 bases between. Per the germline V gene, CDR1 is MNHEY and CDR2 is SVGEGT. The chain's CDR3 is CASSYYRAIYEQYF. The CDR3 region has the DNA TGTGCCAGCAGTTACTACAGGGCAATCTACGAGCAGTACTTC.

In this sample, this clonotype is medium-sized. The chain employs TRBV7-6 and TRBJ1-1; D perhaps matches TRBD1 (5 bases). There are 14 residues in the CDR3. V lost 2 bases and J 1 base, leaving 8 bases between the germline ends. Germline V gene data show CDR1 as SGHVS and CDR2 as FNYEAQ. The CDR3 region has the DNA TGTGCCAGCAGCTTATCAGGGCCGAACACTGAAGCTTTCTTT. It codes for CASSLSGPNTEAFF.

This clonotype showed up many times. J is TRBJ2-3 and V is TRBV12-3 or TRBV12-4; D call uncertain. This CDR3 spans 15 amino acids. Trimming shortened V by 6 bases and J by 1 base, and 14 bases separated the two germline ends. The CDR3 is CASSPPVHRTDTQYF. DNA for the CDR3: TGTGCCAGCAGCCCTCCGGTTCACCGCACAGATACGCAGTATTTT.

Points on this clonotype: A read error may produce the germline difference seen at one junction end. V is TRBV27 and J is TRBJ2-2, with TRBD1 matching 7 bases. This CDR3 has 15 residues. Per germline, CDR1 MNHEY and CDR2 SMNVEV (reference sequence). The CDR3 protein is CASRLGMTGPGELLF. The DNA of the CDR3 is TGTGCCAGCAGGCTGGGAATGACAGGGCCCGGGGAGCTGCTTTTT.

This clonotype was counted at least ten times. The chain links TRBV3-1 to TRBJ2-3, with TRBD2 matching 10 bases. CDR3 length: 16 amino acids. V shed 3 bases, J shed 0 bases, and the junction held 3 bases outside the gene matches. Per the germline V gene, CDR1 is LGHDT and CDR2 is YNNKEL (reference sequence). The DNA for the CDR3 is TGTGCCAGCAGCCAGCTAGCGGGGGATAGCACAGATACGCAGTATTTT. Its protein product is CASSQLAGDSTDTQYF.

By share, this clonotype counts as medium-sized. The chain recombines TRBV7-6 with TRBJ2-3; the match to TRBD2 covers 11 bases. Per the germline V gene, CDR1 is SGHVS and CDR2 is FNYEAQ. This CDR3 comprises 16 residues. V gave up 4 bases and J gave up 2 bases; unmatched junction bases: 5. The CDR3 DNA reads as TGTGCCAGCAGCTCGGGACTAGCGGAGCCCACAGATACGCAGTATTTT. Translated: CASSSGLAEPTDTQYF. The variable domain in full, with the rest retrieved from reference TRBV7-6 and TRBJ2-3, is GAGVSQSPRYKVTKRGQDVALRCDPISGHVSLYWYRQALGQGPEFLTYFNYEAQQDKSGLPNDRFSAERPEGSISTLTIQRTEQRDSAMYRCASSSGLAEPTDTQYFGPGTRLTVL.

Details on this clonotype: Since a much larger clone is just one base distant, this may be a read error. The V call is TRBV20-1, the J call TRBJ2-5; unclear D gene. V was trimmed by 6 bases and J by 5 bases, leaving 7 bases between them. The CDR3 runs to 10 residues. In germline, CDR1 is DFQATT, CDR2 SNEGSKA (reference sequence). CDR3 sequence (DNA): TGCAGTGCACTGGGCGAGACCCAGTACTTC. As protein: CSALGETQYF.

This clonotype was observed many times. V and J are TRBV5-1 and TRBJ1-5; the D is unclear. Per germline, CDR1 SGHRS and CDR2 YFSETQ. Deletions cut 0 bases from V and 0 bases from J, with 7 bases between. The CDR3 runs 15 residues. The CDR3 is CASSLVENSNQPQHF. The CDR3 DNA reads TGCGCCAGCAGCTTGGTGGAAAATAGCAATCAGCCCCAGCATTTT. Full variable domain (rest looked up from reference TRBV5-1 and TRBJ1-5): KAGVTQTPRYLIKTRGQQVTLSCSPISGHRSVSWYQQTPGQGLQFLFEYFSETQRNKGNFPGRFSGRQFSNSRSEMNVSTLELGDSALYLCASSLVENSNQPQHFGDGTRLSIL.

In this sample, this clonotype turned up many times. The chain links TRBV7-9 to TRBJ2-3, with D unclear. Trimming shortened V by 5 bases and J by 0 bases, and 12 bases separated the two germline ends. Germline assignment: CDR1 SEHNR and CDR2 FQNEAQ (reference sequence). The CDR3 runs 15 residues. DNA for the CDR3: TGTGCCAGCAGCCCTACGGGTTTTAGCACAGATACGCAGTATTTT. Its protein product is CASSPTGFSTDTQYF.

The chain joins TRBV28 to TRBJ2-3, with D perhaps matching TRBD2 (6 bases). The CDR3 is 16 residues long. V dropped 6 bases and J dropped 1 base, with 17 bases sitting between them. Germline V gene sequence: CDR1 MDHEN, CDR2 SYDVKM. The CDR3 loop is CASSPGGLRGTDTQYF. Written as DNA, the CDR3 is TGTGCCAGCAGCCCCGGGGGATTGCGGGGCACAGATACGCAGTATTTT.

In this sample, this clonotype turned up many times. The rearrangement links TRBV7-9 to TRBJ2-3; the D is unclear. Per the germline V gene, CDR1 is SEHNR and CDR2 is FQNEAQ (reference sequence). The CDR3 consists of 12 residues. V was shortened by 8 bases and J by 2 bases, with 8 bases between the two germline ends. The CDR3 sequence: CASERDTDTQYF. For the CDR3, the DNA is TGTGCCAGCGAAAGAGACACAGATACGCAGTATTTT.

This clonotype was seen more than once but under ten times. The CDR3 DNA is TGTGCCAGCAGTACGGCCGCCGTTCCGTCTAGCAATCAGCCCCAGCATTTT. Amino acid sequence: CASSTAAVPSSNQPQHF. This chain uses TRBV12-3 or TRBV12-4 with TRBJ1-5, with D hard to call. Deletions cut 5 bases from V and 0 bases from J, with 17 bases between. This CDR3 contains 17 residues.

In this sample, this clonotype turned up many times. V usage is TRBV11-2 and J usage is TRBJ2-7; D remains ambiguous. Germline CDR1 and CDR2: SGHAT and FQNNGV. V was pared by 0 bases and J by 3 bases, with 15 bases between. The CDR3 spans 16 residues. The CDR3 DNA is TGTGCCAGCAGCTTAGATCTCCTGGGTTGGGGCTACGAGCAGTACTTC. This encodes CASSLDLLGWGYEQYF.

This clonotype was observed at least ten times. The chain couples TRBV2 to TRBJ2-2; D is undetermined. This CDR3 comprises 12 residues. The V gene's germline CDR1 is SNHLY and CDR2 FYNNEI. Trimming shortened V by 7 bases and J by 6 bases, and 9 bases separated the two germline ends. CDR3 in amino acids: CASKTPSGELFF. The CDR3 DNA reads TGTGCCAGCAAGACCCCCTCCGGGGAGCTGTTTTTT.

This clonotype came up many times. This chain joins TRBV12-3 or TRBV12-4 and TRBJ2-5; D is ambiguous. Trimming left V 3 bases short and J 5 bases short, with 7 bases between. CDR3 length: 12 amino acids. The CDR3 coding sequence is TGTGCCAGCAGTTTTCCCCTCGAGACCCAGTACTTC. Translated: CASSFPLETQYF.

This clonotype showed up many times. The chain carries TRBV7-6 and TRBJ1-5; 7 nucleotides line up with TRBD1. This CDR3 has 16 residues. Per the germline V gene, CDR1 is SGHVS and CDR2 is FNYEAQ. Trimming at V came to 5 bases and at J to 0 bases, leaving 7 bases not matched to a gene. The CDR3 DNA is TGTGCCAGCAGCCTCTTCGACAGGGATAGCAATCAGCCCCAGCATTTT. This codes for CASSLFDRDSNQPQHF.

On this clonotype: A much larger clone lies one base from this, so it may be a read error. A read error is likely, as this CDR3 ends without the conserved phenylalanine or tryptophan. The chain joins TRBV20-1 to TRBJ2-3, with 8 bases aligning to TRBD1. Germline lookup yields CDR1 DFQATT and CDR2 SNEGSKA (reference sequence). CDR3 length: 15 residues. V gave up 5 bases and J gave up 4 bases; unmatched junction bases: 11. CDR3 region: CSAVVDRGWADTQYS. As DNA, the CDR3 is TGCAGTGCTGTCGTTGACAGGGGATGGGCAGATACGCAGTATTCT.

This clonotype was observed many times. The chain recombines TRBV12-3 or TRBV12-4 with TRBJ2-7; TRBD1 matches 7 bases. The CDR3 covers 12 residues. With V trimmed by 6 bases and J by 7 bases, 6 bases remained unmatched. The CDR3 nucleotides are TGTGCCAGCAGCTCCACAGGGGTAGAGCAGTACTTC. It translates to CASSSTGVEQYF.

To note about this clonotype: Its ends do not fully match the called genes, so a read error is possible. V is TRBV7-9 and J is TRBJ2-7; 13 nucleotides match TRBD2. The CDR3 consists of 18 residues. Per germline, CDR1 SEHNR and CDR2 FQNEAQ (reference sequence). DNA of the CDR3: TGTGCCAGCAGCTTAGCACCGGGACTAGCGGGGAGCTCCCACGAGCAGTACTTC. Translated, it gives CASSLAPGLAGSSHEQYF.

In the case of this clonotype: A much larger clone sits a single nucleotide away, making a read error possible. This sequence joins TRBV12-3 or TRBV12-4 and TRBJ2-1; no reliable D call. The CDR3 has 19 amino acids. The chain's CDR3 is CASSFLRFRAGISYNERFF. The CDR3 bases are TGTGCCAGCAGTTTTCTTCGTTTTAGGGCAGGAATCTCCTACAATGAGCGGTTCTTC.

Of note for this clonotype: A much larger clone sits a single nucleotide away, making a read error possible. This chain links TRBV4-3 with TRBJ2-1; TRBD2 matches 7 bases. The CDR3 is 15 amino acids. Germline V lookup: CDR1 LGHNA, CDR2 YSLEER. The CDR3 nucleotides are TGCGCCAGCAGCCAAGACAGCGGGGCCTACAATGAGCATTTCTTC. It is translated as CASSQDSGAYNEHFF.